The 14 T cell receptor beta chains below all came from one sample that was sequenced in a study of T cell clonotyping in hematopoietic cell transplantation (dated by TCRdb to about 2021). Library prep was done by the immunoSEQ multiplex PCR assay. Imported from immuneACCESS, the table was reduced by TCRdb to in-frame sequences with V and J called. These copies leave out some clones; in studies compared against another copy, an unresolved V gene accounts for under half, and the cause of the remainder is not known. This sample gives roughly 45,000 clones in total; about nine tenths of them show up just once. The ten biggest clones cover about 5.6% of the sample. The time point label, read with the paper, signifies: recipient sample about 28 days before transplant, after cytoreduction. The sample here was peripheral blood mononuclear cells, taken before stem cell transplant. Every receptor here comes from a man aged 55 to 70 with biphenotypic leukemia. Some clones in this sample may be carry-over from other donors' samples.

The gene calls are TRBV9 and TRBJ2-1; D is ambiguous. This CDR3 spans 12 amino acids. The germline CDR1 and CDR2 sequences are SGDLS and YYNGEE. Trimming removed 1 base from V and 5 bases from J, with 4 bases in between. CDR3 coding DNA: TGTGCCAGCAGCGTACACGACAATGAGCAGTTCTTC. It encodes CASSVHDNEQFF.

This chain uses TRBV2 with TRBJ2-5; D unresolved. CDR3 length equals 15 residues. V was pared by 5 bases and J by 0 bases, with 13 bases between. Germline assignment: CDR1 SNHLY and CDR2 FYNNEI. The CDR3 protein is CASSKDGLYQETQYF. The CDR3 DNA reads TGTGCCAGCAGTAAGGACGGATTGTACCAAGAGACCCAGTACTTC.

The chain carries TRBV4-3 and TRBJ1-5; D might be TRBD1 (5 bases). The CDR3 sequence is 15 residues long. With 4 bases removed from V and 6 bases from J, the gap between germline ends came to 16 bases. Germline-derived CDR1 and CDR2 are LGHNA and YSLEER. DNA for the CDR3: TGCGCCAGCAGCCGGGTAAGGGGTTCGGGTCAGCCCCAGCATTTT. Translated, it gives CASSRVRGSGQPQHF.

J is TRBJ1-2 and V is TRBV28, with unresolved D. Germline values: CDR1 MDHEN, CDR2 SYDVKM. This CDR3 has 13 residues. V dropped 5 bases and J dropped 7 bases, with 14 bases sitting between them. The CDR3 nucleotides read TGTGCCAGCAGTACAACCGAAAGCATTGGCTACACCTTC. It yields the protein CASSTTESIGYTF.

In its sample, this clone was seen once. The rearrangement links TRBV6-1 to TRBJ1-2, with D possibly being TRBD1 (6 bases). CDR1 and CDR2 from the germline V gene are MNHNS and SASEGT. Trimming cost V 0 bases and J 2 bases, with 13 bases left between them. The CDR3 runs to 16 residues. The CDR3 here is CASSEAGGADNYGYTF. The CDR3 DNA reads TGTGCCAGCAGTGAAGCGGGGGGGGCCGACAACTATGGCTACACCTTC.

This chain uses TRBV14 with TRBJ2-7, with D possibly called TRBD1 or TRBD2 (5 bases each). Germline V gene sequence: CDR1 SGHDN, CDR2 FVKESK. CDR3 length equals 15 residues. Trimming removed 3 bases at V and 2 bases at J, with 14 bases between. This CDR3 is CASSQRDGTTYEQYF. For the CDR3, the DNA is TGTGCCAGCAGCCAGAGGGACGGGACGACCTACGAGCAGTACTTC.

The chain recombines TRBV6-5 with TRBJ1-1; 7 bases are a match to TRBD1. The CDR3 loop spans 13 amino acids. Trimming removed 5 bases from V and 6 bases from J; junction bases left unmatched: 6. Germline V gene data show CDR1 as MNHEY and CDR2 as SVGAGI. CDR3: CASSQGGTAEAFF. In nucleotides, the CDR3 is TGTGCCAGCAGTCAGGGGGGAACGGCTGAAGCTTTCTTT.

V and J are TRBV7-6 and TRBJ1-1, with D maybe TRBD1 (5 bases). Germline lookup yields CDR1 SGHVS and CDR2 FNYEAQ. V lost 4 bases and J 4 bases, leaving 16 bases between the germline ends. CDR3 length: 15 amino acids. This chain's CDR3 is CASSSTSTGFTEAFF. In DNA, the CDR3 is TGTGCCAGCAGCTCAACCTCAACAGGTTTCACTGAAGCTTTCTTT.

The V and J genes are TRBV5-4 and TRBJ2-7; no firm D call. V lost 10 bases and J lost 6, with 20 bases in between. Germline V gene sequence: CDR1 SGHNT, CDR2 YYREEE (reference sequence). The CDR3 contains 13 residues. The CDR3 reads CAGRNTIAGEQYF. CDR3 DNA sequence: TGTGCCGGTAGGAACACTATCGCCGGCGAGCAGTACTTC.

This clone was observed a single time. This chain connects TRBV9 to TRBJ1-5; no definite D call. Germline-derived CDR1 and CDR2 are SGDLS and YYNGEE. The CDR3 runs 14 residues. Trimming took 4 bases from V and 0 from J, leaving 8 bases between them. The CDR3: CASSSSRSNQPQHF. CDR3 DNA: TGTGCCAGCAGCTCCTCTCGTAGCAATCAGCCCCAGCATTTT.

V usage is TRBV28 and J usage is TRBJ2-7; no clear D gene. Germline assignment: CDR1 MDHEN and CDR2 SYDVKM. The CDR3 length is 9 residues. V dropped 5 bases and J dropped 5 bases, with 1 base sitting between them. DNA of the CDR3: TGTGCCAGCAGTAACGAGCAGTACTTC. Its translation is CASSNEQYF.

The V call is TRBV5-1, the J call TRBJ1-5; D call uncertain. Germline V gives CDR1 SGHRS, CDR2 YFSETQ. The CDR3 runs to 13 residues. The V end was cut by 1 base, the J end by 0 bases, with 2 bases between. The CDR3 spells CASSLSSNQPQHF. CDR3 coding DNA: TGCGCCAGCAGCTTGAGTAGCAATCAGCCCCAGCATTTT.

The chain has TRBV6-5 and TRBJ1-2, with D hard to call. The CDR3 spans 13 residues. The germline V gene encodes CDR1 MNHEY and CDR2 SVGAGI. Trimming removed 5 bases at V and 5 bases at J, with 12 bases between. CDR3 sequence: CASSGNGIYGYTF. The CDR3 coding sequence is TGTGCCAGCAGTGGGAACGGGATTTATGGCTACACCTTC.

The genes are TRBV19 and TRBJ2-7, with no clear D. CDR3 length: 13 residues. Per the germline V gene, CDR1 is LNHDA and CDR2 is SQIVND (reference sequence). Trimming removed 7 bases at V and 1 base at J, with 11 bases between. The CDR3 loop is CASKQGPSYEQYF. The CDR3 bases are TGTGCCAGTAAACAAGGCCCATCCTACGAGCAGTACTTC.